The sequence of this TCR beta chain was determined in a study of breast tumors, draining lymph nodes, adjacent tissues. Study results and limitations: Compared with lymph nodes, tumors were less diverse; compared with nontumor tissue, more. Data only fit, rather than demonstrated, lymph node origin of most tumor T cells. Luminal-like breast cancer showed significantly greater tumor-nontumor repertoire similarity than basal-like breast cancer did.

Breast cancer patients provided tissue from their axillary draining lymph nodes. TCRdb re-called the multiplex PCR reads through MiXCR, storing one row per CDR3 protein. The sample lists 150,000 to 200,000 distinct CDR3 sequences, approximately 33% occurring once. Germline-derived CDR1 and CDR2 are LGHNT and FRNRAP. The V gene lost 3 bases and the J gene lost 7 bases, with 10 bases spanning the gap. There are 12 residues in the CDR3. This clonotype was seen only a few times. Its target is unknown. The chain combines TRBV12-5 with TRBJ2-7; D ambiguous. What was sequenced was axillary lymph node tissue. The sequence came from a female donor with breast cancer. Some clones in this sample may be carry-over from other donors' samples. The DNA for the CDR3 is TGTGCTAGTGGTTTCGATCCCTCTGAGCAGTACTTC. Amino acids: CASGFDPSEQYF.